These 27 T cell receptor beta chains originate from one sample sequenced in a study of blood T cell repertoires in COVID-19. TCRdb's table, derived via immunoSEQ multiplex PCR, lists solely in-frame clones and lacks some. The sample records about 430,000 clones, approximately 90% being singletons. The specimen was PBMCs or T cells enriched from blood (not recorded which). These TCRs come from a woman aged 18-29 years who had been exposed to COVID-19.

This chain connects TRBV19 to TRBJ2-7; the D gene is possibly TRBD2 (6 bases). Trimming took off 2 bases at V and 3 bases at J, with 11 bases between the two ends. The CDR3 spans 14 residues. CDR1 LNHDA and CDR2 SQIVND come from the germline V gene (reference sequence). The CDR3 DNA sequence: TGTGCCAGTAGTATATCCCCGGGGGTCTACGAGCAGTACTTC. Protein product: CASSISPGVYEQYF. Together with reference TRBV19 and TRBJ2-7, the CDR3 gives the full variable domain: DGGITQSPKYLFRKEGQNVTLSCEQNLNHDAMYWYRQDPGQGLRLIYYSQIVNDFQKGDIAEGYSVSREKKESFPLTVTSAQKNPTAFYLCASSISPGVYEQYFGPGTRLTVT.

The gene calls are TRBV7-2 and TRBJ2-7; no definite D call. Germline CDR1 is SGHTA and CDR2 is FQGNSA. The CDR3 totals 15 residues. The ends were cut back, 1 base at V and 3 bases at J, with 13 bases in the middle. In DNA, the CDR3 is TGTGCCAGCAGCTTAGGAGGCAGACCGATCTACGAGCAGTACTTC. This gives the protein CASSLGGRPIYEQYF.

The chain recombines TRBV19 with TRBJ1-2; D uncertain. The V end was cut by 3 bases, the J end by 1 base, with 6 bases between. Germline CDR1 and CDR2: LNHDA and SQIVND (reference sequence). The CDR3 consists of 13 residues. CDR3: CASSMVSNYGYTF. The CDR3 DNA reads TGTGCCAGTAGTATGGTCAGTAACTATGGCTACACCTTC.

The V and J genes are TRBV28 and TRBJ1-1; 11 nucleotides match TRBD1. The germline V gene encodes CDR1 MDHEN and CDR2 SYDVKM. J was trimmed by 3 bases and V by 3 bases; bases with no gene match: 3. CDR3 length equals 15 residues. CDR3 nucleotide sequence: TGTGCCAGCAGTTTTGGACAGGGGGCCGACACTGAAGCTTTCTTT. As protein: CASSFGQGADTEAFF. The full variable domain, its missing parts supplied by reference TRBV28 and TRBJ1-1, is DVKVTQSSRYLVKRTGEKVFLECVQDMDHENMFWYRQDPGLGLRLIYFSYDVKMKEKGDIPEGYSVSREKKERFSLILESASTNQTSMYLCASSFGQGADTEAFFGQGTRLTVV.

V gene TRBV18 combines with J gene TRBJ1-4, with D possibly being TRBD1 (6 bases). The CDR3 loop spans 15 amino acids. V was pared by 2 bases and J by 6 bases, with 13 bases between. Germline values: CDR1 KGHSH, CDR2 LQKENI. CDR3 in amino acids: CASSPKQGGDEKLFF. Here the CDR3 DNA reads TGTGCCAGCTCACCAAAACAGGGAGGGGATGAAAAACTGTTTTTT.

The chain couples TRBV28 to TRBJ2-2; 9 nucleotides agree with TRBD1. Germline V lookup: CDR1 MDHEN, CDR2 SYDVKM. The CDR3 consists of 15 residues. V was clipped by 4 bases and J by 7 bases; unmatched bases: 7. The CDR3 DNA reads TGTGCCAGCAGTTCCCCCGGACAGGGGCGCGGGGAGCTGTTTTTT. It codes for CASSSPGQGRGELFF.

This clone came up a few times. The rearrangement joins TRBV15 to TRBJ2-7, with D tentatively TRBD1 (6 bases). V gave up 3 bases and J gave up 2 bases, with 14 bases separating them. Looked up from germline, CDR1 is LNHNV and CDR2 is YYDKDF (reference sequence). This CDR3 region has 15 residues. In nucleotides, the CDR3 is TGTGCCACCAGCAGTTTTCAGGGGATAGCCTACGAGCAGTACTTC. Its protein product is CATSSFQGIAYEQYF.

The chain uses TRBV21-1 and TRBJ2-3; the D call TRBD2 from the table was never checked on the DNA. TRBV21-1 is a documented pseudogene. The CDR3 is 13 residues long. The CDR3 spells CASSKDAEDTQYF. Written as DNA, the CDR3 is TGTGCCAGCAGCAAAGATGCGGAAGATACGCAGTATTTT.

In DNA form, the CDR3 reads TGTGCCAGCAGACCTACAGGGCTTTCTGGAAACACCATATATTTT. Protein: CASRPTGLSGNTIYF. The V gene is TRBV7-2, the J gene TRBJ1-3, with D perhaps TRBD1 (6 bases). Germline CDR1 SGHTA, CDR2 FQGNSA. Trimming stripped 6 bases from V and 1 base from J, with 13 bases between. The CDR3 is 15 amino acids.

The V gene is TRBV20-1, the J gene TRBJ2-7, with TRBD2 matching over 11 bases. Germline assignment: CDR1 DFQATT and CDR2 SNEGSKA (reference sequence). V was clipped by 3 bases and J by 0 bases; unmatched bases: 10. The CDR3 is made up of 17 amino acids. CDR3 DNA sequence: TGCAGTGCTAGTTATAGCGGGAGGGTGGGGACCTCCTACGAGCAGTACTTC. Encoded protein: CSASYSGRVGTSYEQYF.

This clone was observed a single time. The rearrangement uses TRBV4-1 and TRBJ2-1, with D maybe TRBD2 (6 bases). This CDR3 is built from 13 residues. The V and J ends lost 4 bases and 4 bases respectively, with 8 bases between them. Germline V gene sequence: CDR1 MGHRA, CDR2 YSYEKL. In nucleotides, the CDR3 is TGCGCCAGCAGCCGGGACTTTTACAATGAGCAGTTCTTC. It specifies CASSRDFYNEQFF.

CDR3 residues: CASRGGTEAFF. CDR3 DNA: TGTGCCAGCAGGGGGGGTACTGAAGCTTTCTTT. This rearrangement joins TRBV12-3 or TRBV12-4 to TRBJ1-1; possibly TRBD1 for D (5 bases). V dropped 6 bases and J dropped 5 bases, with 7 bases sitting between them. This CDR3 has 11 amino acids.

J is TRBJ1-5 and V is TRBV30, with 7 bases lining up with TRBD1. V was clipped by 0 bases and J by 5 bases; unmatched bases: 7. The CDR3 is 15 residues long. Germline values: CDR1 GTSNPN, CDR2 SVGIG (reference sequence). CDR3: CAWSVVTGAYQPQHF. CDR3 DNA sequence: TGTGCCTGGAGTGTTGTCACAGGGGCTTATCAGCCCCAGCATTTT.

The chain recombines TRBV2 with TRBJ1-6; 8 positions agree with TRBD1. V gave up 5 bases and J gave up 7 bases; unmatched junction bases: 7. Germline assignment: CDR1 SNHLY and CDR2 FYNNEI. CDR3 length equals 15 residues. The CDR3 DNA follows: TGTGCCAGCAGTTATGACAGGGGCCTCAATTCACCCCTCCACTTT. The encoded protein is CASSYDRGLNSPLHF.

V gene TRBV7-6 combines with J gene TRBJ2-1; TRBD1 agrees at 7 bases. From germline, CDR1 is SGHVS and CDR2 FNYEAQ. The V and J ends lost 5 bases and 0 bases, in that order; junction bases with no gene match: 16. This CDR3 contains 19 residues. The CDR3 here is CASSMIRPGQMSSYNEQFF. The CDR3 nucleotides are TGTGCCAGCAGCATGATAAGACCGGGACAGATGAGCTCCTACAATGAGCAGTTCTTC.

The chain couples TRBV7-8 to TRBJ2-5, with unresolved D. The CDR3 length is 14 residues. Germline lookup yields CDR1 SGHVS and CDR2 FQNEAQ. V shed 2 bases and J shed 5 bases, with 12 bases lying between them. Here the CDR3 reads CASSLPLFVETQYF. The CDR3 DNA follows: TGTGCCAGCAGCTTACCGCTATTTGTGGAGACCCAGTACTTC. Based on the CDR3 plus reference TRBV7-8 and TRBJ2-5, the full variable domain is GAGVSQSPRYKVAKRGQDVALRCDPISGHVSLFWYQQALGQGPEFLTYFQNEAQLDKSGLPSDRFFAERPEGSVSTLKIQRTQQEDSAVYLCASSLPLFVETQYFGPGTRLLVL.

This clone has only a few counts. This chain connects TRBV19 to TRBJ1-3; D call uncertain. This CDR3 has 18 amino acids. V was cut by 5 bases and J by 0 bases, with 20 bases left in between. In germline, CDR1 is LNHDA, CDR2 SQIVND (reference sequence). This CDR3 reads CASSVFFPYSDSGNTIYF. In DNA form, the CDR3 reads TGTGCCAGTAGTGTTTTTTTCCCCTATTCCGACTCTGGAAACACCATATATTTT.

This chain joins TRBV6-5 and TRBJ1-1; D gene ambiguous. CDR3 size: 14 residues. Trimming took 0 bases from V and 0 from J, leaving 5 bases between them. The V gene's germline CDR1 is MNHEY and CDR2 SVGAGI. The CDR3 loop reads CASSYSSLNTEAFF. In DNA form, the CDR3 reads TGTGCCAGCAGTTACTCGAGCCTGAACACTGAAGCTTTCTTT.

The CDR3 region has the DNA TGCGCCAGCAGCCATGTCCCCGAGGTAGCGGGAGCCTACAATGAGCAGTTCTTC. Residues: CASSHVPEVAGAYNEQFF. The rearrangement uses TRBV4-1 and TRBJ2-1; 9 bases agree with TRBD2. The V gene's germline CDR1 is MGHRA and CDR2 YSYEKL. This CDR3 spans 18 amino acids. The trim removed 3 bases at V and 2 bases at J, leaving 11 bases unmatched.

The chain uses TRBV7-9 and TRBJ2-7, with 10 bases aligning to TRBD1. CDR3 length: 14 residues. Per germline, CDR1 SEHNR and CDR2 FQNEAQ (reference sequence). After removal of 7 bases from V and 0 bases from J, the junction contained 3 bases not matched to a gene. The CDR3 DNA is TGTGCCAGCAAGGGACAGGGGAACTCCTACGAGCAGTACTTC. It codes for CASKGQGNSYEQYF.

The rearrangement links TRBV28 to TRBJ1-3; 7 nucleotides line up with TRBD1. Trimming cost V 6 bases and J 1 base; bases outside gene matches: 12. The CDR3 is 17 amino acids. CDR1 is MDHEN and CDR2 is SYDVKM in the germline V gene. The CDR3 region has the DNA TGTGCCAGCAGCCGACCCGGGACAGTCAGTTCTGGAAACACCATATATTTT. This sequence encodes CASSRPGTVSSGNTIYF.

The rearrangement links TRBV27 to TRBJ1-2; 8 nucleotides line up with TRBD1. CDR3 length: 15 residues. Germline assignment: CDR1 MNHEY and CDR2 SMNVEV (reference sequence). V was pared by 6 bases and J by 4 bases, with 10 bases of the junction left unmatched. The CDR3 DNA is TGTGCCAGCAGGTCGCCCAGGGGGCCGGTCTATGGCTACACCTTC. Translated: CASRSPRGPVYGYTF.

V usage is TRBV2 and J usage is TRBJ1-5; D is undetermined. The germline V gene encodes CDR1 SNHLY and CDR2 FYNNEI. V was cut by 2 bases and J by 0 bases, with 11 bases left in between. The CDR3 consists of 16 residues. This CDR3 is CASSELGSYSNQPQHF. The DNA of the CDR3 is TGTGCCAGCAGTGAATTGGGCAGCTATAGCAATCAGCCCCAGCATTTT.

The rearrangement uses TRBV6-5 and TRBJ2-5; 8 bases map to TRBD1. The CDR3 totals 13 residues. Germline CDR1 is MNHEY and CDR2 is SVGAGI. The V and J ends lost 6 bases and 4 bases, in that order; junction bases with no gene match: 4. CDR3 residues: CASRIGQGETQYF. The CDR3 region has the DNA TGTGCCAGCAGAATCGGACAGGGAGAGACCCAGTACTTC.

The rearrangement joins TRBV27 to TRBJ1-1; 7 bases line up with TRBD1. V dropped 5 bases and J dropped 2; count of bases not matched to a gene: 5. Germline V CDR1 and CDR2: MNHEY, SMNVEV (reference sequence). CDR3 length: 14 amino acids. The CDR3 here is CASSPRQGNTEAFF. CDR3 nucleotide sequence: TGTGCCAGCAGTCCCCGACAGGGCAACACTGAAGCTTTCTTT.

This clone was counted a few times. The chain employs TRBV18 and TRBJ1-5, with D uncertain. The CDR3 consists of 15 residues. Trimming took 3 bases from V and 2 from J, leaving 11 bases between them. The germline CDR1 and CDR2 sequences are KGHSH and LQKENI. The CDR3 DNA is TGTGCCAGCTCACCCGAGGGTACGGGCAATCAGCCCCAGCATTTT. Translation gives CASSPEGTGNQPQHF.

The rearrangement uses TRBV5-1 and TRBJ2-7; 7 nucleotides align to TRBD2. CDR1 is SGHRS, CDR2 YFSETQ, per germline. The trim removed 2 bases at V and 4 bases at J, leaving 3 bases unmatched. There are 13 residues in the CDR3. This CDR3 reads CASSFTGGYEQYF. The CDR3 DNA follows: TGCGCCAGCAGCTTTACGGGAGGTTACGAGCAGTACTTC.